The T cell receptor (beta chain) described here comes from a study of blood T cell repertoires in COVID-19 (dated by TCRdb to 2019 to 2021). With respect to the entire study: The collaborator samples originated in the United States, Italy and Spain and spanned the acute and convalescent phases of COVID-19. The prospective study material was composed of cDNA or gDNA derived from T cells, B-cell-depleted T cells, or PBMCs. The dataset comprised deeply sampled blood TCRbeta repertoires from subjects exposed to, actively infected with, or recovered from COVID-19. The repertoires were released in a freely available public database intended as a resource for research on the immune response to SARS-CoV-2. The samples were drawn from two sources: the first 160 participants of the ongoing ImmuneRACE study, and some 1,300 subjects contributed by 6 global collaborators. A de-identified subject ID, COVID-19 status, age in years and sex were almost always included in the sample metadata. Where available, HLA class I and class II types were obtained from metadata supplied by the sample provider rather than from assay-based typing.

From V the trimming removes 2 bases and from J it removes 4 bases, while the gene matches leave 5 bases of the junction unaccounted for. The CDR3 covers 14 residues, taking in both the cysteine and the phenylalanine. The CDR3 DNA has 42 bases and is translated from base 1. CDR1 SGHRS and CDR2 YFSETQ were looked up in the germline V gene. In Seattle, one collaborating source enrolled patients while the infection was active and tracked those patients longitudinally over the course of disease. Whole blood was collected in K2EDTA tubes by collaborating institutions according to the institutions' own protocols. For TCRbeta analysis, collaborator samples were shipped as frozen whole blood, as isolated PBMCs, or as DNA extracted from either sample type. Comment on this clone: Its antigen remains unidentified. No much larger clone is present one base from it, and per-base qualities are unavailable. The sample carries other DNA sequences with the same CDR3.

TCRbeta CDR3 regions were amplified from genomic DNA using the immunoSEQ Assay, a bias-controlled multiplex PCR. In the paper's pipeline: Nucleated cell counts per sample were estimated from amplification of reference gene primers within the assay. Sequence reads were collapsed and filtered to measure the absolute abundance of every unique TCRbeta CDR3 rearrangement. For each sample, productive Simpson clonality was calculated as the square root of Simpson's diversity index across productive rearrangements. Imported from immuneACCESS, the table was reduced by TCRdb to in-frame sequences with V and J called. These copies leave out some clones; in studies compared against another copy, an unresolved V gene accounts for under half, and the cause of the remainder is not known. That table furnishes V, J and clone size, whereas the DNA furnished D and trimming. The sample contains about 140,000 clones, around 84% of them found a single time. The leading ten clones occupy roughly 8.7% of the sample.

Broad study findings and their caveats: The amount of clinical and demographic metadata varied by source and participant and was provided uncurated.

Recombination linked TRBV5-1 to TRBJ1-1; TRBD1 fits 7 bases in the junction. Sequencing used peripheral blood. The sequence was collected from a man aged 30 to 39 with COVID-19, enrolled during active disease. Here is the DNA: TGCGCCAGCAGCTTATACAGGGGTAGCACTGAAGCTTTCTTT. Translated, it gives CASSLYRGSTEAFF. Extended through the reference TRBV5-1 and TRBJ1-1 proteins, this CDR3 yields the full variable domain: KAGVTQTPRYLIKTRGQQVTLSCSPISGHRSVSWYQQTPGQGLQFLFEYFSETQRNKGNFPGRFSGRQFSNSRSEMNVSTLELGDSALYLCASSLYRGSTEAFFGQGTRLTVV.